This T cell receptor beta chain is drawn from a study of cytomegalovirus exposure and HLA in healthy donors. Looking at the study overall: Some 85 million unique TCRs, all from HLA-typed donors, were included in an early release of the data. General study findings and limits: HLA allele associations emerged for roughly 16,000 TCR beta sequences in a later analysis, at 0.05 false discovery rate. The authors enumerated 150 to 200 TCR beta chains as linked to cytomegalovirus. By a later analysis, the bulk of CMV-associated TCR beta chains appeared HLA-restricted.

As for this clone: Its antigen is undetermined.

A multiplex PCR was run with 60 Vbeta primers and 13 Jbeta primers. TCRdb's table, derived via immunoSEQ multiplex PCR, lists solely in-frame clones and lacks some. The sample holds about 140,000 clones. The CDR3 covers 13 residues. The V end lost 2 bases, the J end lost 7 bases, and 11 bases lay between the germline ends. CDR1 and CDR2 from the germline V gene are MNHNS and SASEGT. The sequence was collected from a male donor in good health and CMV-seronegative. The chain links TRBV6-1 to TRBJ1-1; D unclear. Sequencing was carried out using PBMCs. CDR3: CASSEQRGNEAFF. For the CDR3, the DNA is TGTGCCAGCAGTGAACAGAGAGGTAATGAAGCTTTCTTT.